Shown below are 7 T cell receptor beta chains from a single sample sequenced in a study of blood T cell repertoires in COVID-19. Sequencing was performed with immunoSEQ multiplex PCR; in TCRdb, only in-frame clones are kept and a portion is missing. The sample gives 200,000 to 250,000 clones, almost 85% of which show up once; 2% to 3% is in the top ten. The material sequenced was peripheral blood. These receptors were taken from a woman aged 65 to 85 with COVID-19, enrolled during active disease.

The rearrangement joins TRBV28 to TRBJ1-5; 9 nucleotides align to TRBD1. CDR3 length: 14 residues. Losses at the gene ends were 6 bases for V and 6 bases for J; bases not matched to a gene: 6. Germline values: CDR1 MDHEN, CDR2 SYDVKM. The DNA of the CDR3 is TGTGCCAGCAGACCTACAGGGGGCGGTCAGCCCCAGCATTTT. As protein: CASRPTGGGQPQHF.

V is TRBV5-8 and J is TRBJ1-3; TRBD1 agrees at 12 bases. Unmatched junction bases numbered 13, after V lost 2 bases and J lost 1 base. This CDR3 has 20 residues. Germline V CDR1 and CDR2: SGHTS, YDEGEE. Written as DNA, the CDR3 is TGTGCCAGCAGCTTTAACCCGGGACAGGGGGCCAGGTTGTCTGGAAACACCATATATTTT. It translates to CASSFNPGQGARLSGNTIYF.

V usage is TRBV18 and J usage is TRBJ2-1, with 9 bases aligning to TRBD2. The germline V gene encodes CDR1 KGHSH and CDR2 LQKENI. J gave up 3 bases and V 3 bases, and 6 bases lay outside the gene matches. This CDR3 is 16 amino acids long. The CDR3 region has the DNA TGTGCCAGCTCACCGGGCCCTAGCGGGAACTACAATGAGCAGTTCTTC. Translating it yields CASSPGPSGNYNEQFF.

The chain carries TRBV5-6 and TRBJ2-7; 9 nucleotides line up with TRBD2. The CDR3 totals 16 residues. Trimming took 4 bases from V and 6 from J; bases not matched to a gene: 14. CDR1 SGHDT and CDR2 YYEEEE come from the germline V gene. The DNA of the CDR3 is TGTGCCAGCAGCATCGGCGGTGGTAGCGGGAGTATCGAGCAGTACTTC. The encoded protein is CASSIGGGSGSIEQYF.

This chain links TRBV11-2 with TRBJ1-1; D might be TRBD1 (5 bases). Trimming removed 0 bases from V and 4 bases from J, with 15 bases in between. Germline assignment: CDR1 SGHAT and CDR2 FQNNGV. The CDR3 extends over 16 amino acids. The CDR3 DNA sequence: TGTGCCAGCAGCTTAGATACGACGGGCGGGGGCACTGAAGCTTTCTTT. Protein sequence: CASSLDTTGGGTEAFF. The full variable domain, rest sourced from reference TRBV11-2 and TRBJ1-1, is EAGVAQSPRYKIIEKRQSVAFWCNPISGHATLYWYQQILGQGPKLLIQFQNNGVVDDSQLPKDRFSAERLKGVDSTLKIQPAKLEDSAVYLCASSLDTTGGGTEAFFGQGTRLTVV.

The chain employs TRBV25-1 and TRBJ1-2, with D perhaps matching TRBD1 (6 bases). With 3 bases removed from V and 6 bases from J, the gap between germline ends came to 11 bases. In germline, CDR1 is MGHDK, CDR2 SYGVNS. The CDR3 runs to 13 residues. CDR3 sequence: CASSDPTGNGYTF. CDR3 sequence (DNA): TGTGCCAGCAGTGACCCAACAGGGAATGGCTACACCTTC.

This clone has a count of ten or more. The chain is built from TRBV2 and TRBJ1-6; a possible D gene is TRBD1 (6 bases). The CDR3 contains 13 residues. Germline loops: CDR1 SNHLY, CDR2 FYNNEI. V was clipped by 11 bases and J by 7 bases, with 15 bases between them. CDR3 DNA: TGTGCCTGCGGGGGCGTCATAAATTCACCCCTCCACTTT. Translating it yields CACGGVINSPLHF.